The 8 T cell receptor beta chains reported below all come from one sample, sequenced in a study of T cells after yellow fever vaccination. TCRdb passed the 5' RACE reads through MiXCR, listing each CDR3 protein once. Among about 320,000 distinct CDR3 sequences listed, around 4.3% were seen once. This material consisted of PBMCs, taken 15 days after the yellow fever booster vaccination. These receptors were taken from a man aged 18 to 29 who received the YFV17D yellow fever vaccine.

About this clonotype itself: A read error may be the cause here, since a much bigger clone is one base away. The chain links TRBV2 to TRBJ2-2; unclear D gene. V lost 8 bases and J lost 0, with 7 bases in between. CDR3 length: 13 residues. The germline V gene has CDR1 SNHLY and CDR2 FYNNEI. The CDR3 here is CASYPTNTGELFF. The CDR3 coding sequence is TGTGCCAGCTACCCCACGAACACCGGGGAGCTGTTTTTT.

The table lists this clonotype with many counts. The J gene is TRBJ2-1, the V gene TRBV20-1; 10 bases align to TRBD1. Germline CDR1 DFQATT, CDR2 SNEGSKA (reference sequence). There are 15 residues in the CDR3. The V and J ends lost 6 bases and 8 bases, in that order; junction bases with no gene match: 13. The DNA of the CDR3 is TGCAGTGCGGCAAGGGGACAGGGGAGCAGCGATGAGCAGTTCTTC. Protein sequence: CSAARGQGSSDEQFF.

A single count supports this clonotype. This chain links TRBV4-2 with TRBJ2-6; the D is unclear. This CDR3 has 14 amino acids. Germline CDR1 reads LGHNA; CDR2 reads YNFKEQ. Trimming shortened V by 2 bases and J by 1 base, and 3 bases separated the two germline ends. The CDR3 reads CASSQKSGANVLTF. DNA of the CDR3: TGTGCCAGCAGCCAAAAATCTGGGGCCAACGTCCTGACTTTC.

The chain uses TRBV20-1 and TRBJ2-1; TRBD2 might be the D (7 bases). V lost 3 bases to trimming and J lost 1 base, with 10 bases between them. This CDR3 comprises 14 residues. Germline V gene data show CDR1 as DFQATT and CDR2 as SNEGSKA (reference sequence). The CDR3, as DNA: TGCAGTGCTAGCGGGGGGCGATCCTACAATGAGCAGTTCTTC. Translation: CSASGGRSYNEQFF.

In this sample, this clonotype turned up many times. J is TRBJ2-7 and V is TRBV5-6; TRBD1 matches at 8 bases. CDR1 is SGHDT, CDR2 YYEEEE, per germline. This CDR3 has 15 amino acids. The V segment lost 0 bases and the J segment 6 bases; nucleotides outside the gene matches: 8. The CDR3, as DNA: TGTGCCAGCAGCTTGGCCCCCGGACAGGGTAGCGAGCAGTACGTC. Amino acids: CASSLAPGQGSEQYV.

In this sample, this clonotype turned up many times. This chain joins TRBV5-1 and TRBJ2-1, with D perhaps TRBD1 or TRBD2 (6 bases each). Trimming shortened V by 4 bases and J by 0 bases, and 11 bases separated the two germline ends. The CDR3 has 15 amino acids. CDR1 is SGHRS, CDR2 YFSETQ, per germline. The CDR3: CASSRGASSYNEQFF. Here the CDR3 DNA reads TGCGCCAGCAGCAGGGGGGCGAGCTCCTACAATGAGCAGTTCTTC.

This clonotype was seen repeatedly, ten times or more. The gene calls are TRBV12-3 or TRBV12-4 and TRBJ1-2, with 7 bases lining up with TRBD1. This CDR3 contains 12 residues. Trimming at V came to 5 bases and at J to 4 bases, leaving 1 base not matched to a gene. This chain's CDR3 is CASSNRGYGYTF. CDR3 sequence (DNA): TGTGCCAGCAGTAACAGGGGCTATGGCTACACCTTC.

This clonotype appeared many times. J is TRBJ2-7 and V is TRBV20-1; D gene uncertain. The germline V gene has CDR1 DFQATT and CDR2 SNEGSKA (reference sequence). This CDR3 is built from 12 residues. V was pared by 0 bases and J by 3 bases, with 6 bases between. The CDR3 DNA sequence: TGCAGTGCTAGAGAACAGTTCTACGAGCAGTACTTC. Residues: CSAREQFYEQYF.